This TCR beta chain was observed in a study of breast tumors, draining lymph nodes, adjacent tissues. Each CDR3 protein is one row after TCRdb ran MiXCR on the multiplex PCR reads. In the table there are approximately 210,000 distinct CDR3 sequences, under 40% of which are singletons. The lymph nodes were axillary draining lymph nodes from breast cancer patients. General study points: Compared with basal-like, luminal-like tumors shared significantly more repertoire with nontumor tissue. Tumor TCR diversity was below lymph nodes but above nontumor tissue. Most tumor T cells seemingly derive from lymph node, then expand in tumor.

This clonotype was seen at least ten times. Its antigen is not known. Germline trimming cut 6 bases from V and 12 bases from J; bases unmatched to any gene: 7. Germline CDR1 MNHEY, CDR2 SVGEGT. This CDR3 region has 14 residues. V usage is TRBV6-2 or TRBV6-3 and J usage is TRBJ1-6; the match to TRBD1 covers 11 bases. The clonotype was recovered from a female donor with breast cancer. Some clones in this sample may be carry-over from other donors' samples. The source material was axillary lymph node tissue. CDR3 sequence reads: CASSETGTGGPLHF. CDR3 nucleotide sequence: TGTGCCAGCAGCGAAACCGGGACAGGGGGACCCCTCCACTTT.